These 3 T cell receptor beta chains were all obtained from the same sample, sequenced in a study of read filtering for tumor transcriptome and immune sequencing. The library was built from about 400 ng RNA with molecular barcoded adaptors for alpha/delta and beta/gamma chains. TCRdb called the reads again in MiXCR, with one record for every CDR3 protein. This table has 50,000 or so distinct CDR3 sequences, over 9.5% appearing once. The sequenced sample was a population of CD138-negative cells sorted from bone marrow. All receptors derive from a donor aged 40 or older with multiple myeloma.

This clonotype was detected many times. The chain combines TRBV18 with TRBJ1-1; D is possibly TRBD1 (5 bases). This CDR3 has 15 amino acids. Germline CDR1 reads KGHSH; CDR2 reads LQKENI. Deletions cut 2 bases from V and 5 bases from J, with 15 bases between. CDR3 sequence (DNA): TGTGCCAGCTCACCAGGGGGAGGGCCAGGAACTGAAGCTTTCTTT. Its protein product is CASSPGGGPGTEAFF.

Many counts were recorded for this clonotype. CDR3 in amino acids: CASSLDRYEQYF. CDR3 nucleotide sequence: TGCGCCAGCAGCTTGGACCGCTACGAGCAGTACTTC. V usage is TRBV5-1 and J usage is TRBJ2-7; D is ambiguous. Germline CDR1 is SGHRS and CDR2 is YFSETQ. V was pared by 0 bases and J by 3 bases, with 4 bases between. The CDR3 runs to 12 residues.

Of note for this clonotype: A much larger clone is a single base away; this may be a read error. The CDR3 DNA follows: TGCAGCGTTGAAACGCAAGTGGTCAGCTCCTACGAGCAGTACTTC. It encodes CSVETQVVSSYEQYF. The chain joins TRBV29-1 to TRBJ2-7, with unresolved D. V was cut by 2 bases and J by 0 bases, with 14 bases left in between. This CDR3 region has 15 residues. Germline V gives CDR1 SQVTM, CDR2 ANQGSEA.